This is a list of T cell receptor beta chains from one sample in a study of identical twins. TCRdb called the 5' RACE reads again in MiXCR, with one record for every CDR3 protein. The sample includes about 660,000 distinct CDR3 sequences, 8.6% seen only once; the top ten take 0.75% to 1%. This sample was also put to use in a study of yellow fever vaccine responses in identical twins.

The sequenced sample consisted of PBMCs. The receptors come from a woman aged 18-29 years in good health. CDR3s include the opening cysteine and the closing phenylalanine or tryptophan. A D gene is named only where the DNA matches it firmly. Only some rows state a clone size, as once, few, many or a class for expanded clones.

clone size: few; J gene: TRBJ2-7; V gene: TRBV20-1; D gene: .; CDR3 DNA: TGCAGTGCTAGAGTGGGGCCCTACGAGCAGTACTTC; CDR3 protein: CSARVGPYEQYF
clone size: few; J gene: TRBJ1-2; V gene: TRBV29-1; D gene: TRBD1; CDR3 DNA: TGCAGCGTCGAGGACAGGGGAGATGGCTACACCTTC; CDR3 protein: CSVEDRGDGYTF
clone size: few; J gene: TRBJ2-3; V gene: TRBV24-1; D gene: TRBD1; CDR3 DNA: TGTGCCACCAGTGATATGACAGGGGGCATCACAGATACGCAGTATTTT; CDR3 protein: CATSDMTGGITDTQYF
clone size: few; J gene: TRBJ1-1; V gene: TRBV12-3/TRBV12-4; D gene: TRBD1; CDR3 DNA: TGTGCCAGCAGTCCGGGGGACAGGTGGACTACTGAAGCTTTCTTT; CDR3 protein: CASSPGDRWTTEAFF
clone size: .; J gene: TRBJ2-7; V gene: TRBV12-3/TRBV12-4; D gene: .; CDR3 DNA: TGTGCCAGCAGTTTTCAGACAGGTTTCGAGCAGTACTTC; CDR3 protein: CASSFQTGFEQYF
clone size: .; J gene: TRBJ2-1; V gene: TRBV29-1; D gene: TRBD2; CDR3 DNA: TGCAGCTGCGGACTAGCGGGTTACAATGAGCAGTTCTTC; CDR3 protein: CSCGLAGYNEQFF
clone size: few; J gene: TRBJ2-1; V gene: TRBV7-6; D gene: TRBD1; CDR3 DNA: TGTGCCAGCAGCACAAGACAGGGGGCTACGGGAAATGAGCAGTTCTTC; CDR3 protein: CASSTRQGATGNEQFF
clone size: .; J gene: TRBJ2-7; V gene: TRBV4-3; D gene: .; CDR3 DNA: TGCGCCAGCAGCCAAGAGCAAAACTCCCTGAGCTGGACCTACGAGCAGTACTTC; CDR3 protein: CASSQEQNSLSWTYEQYF
clone size: .; J gene: TRBJ1-1; V gene: TRBV20-1; D gene: TRBD1; CDR3 DNA: TGCAGTGCTAGAGACCGAACAGGGGGTAGCACTGAAGCTTTCTTT; CDR3 protein: CSARDRTGGSTEAFF
clone size: many; J gene: TRBJ1-6; V gene: TRBV6-5; D gene: .; CDR3 DNA: TGTGCCAGCAGTTCAGGGGTCTCACCCCTCCACTTT; CDR3 protein: CASSSGVSPLHF
clone size: .; J gene: TRBJ2-4; V gene: TRBV5-1; D gene: TRBD1; CDR3 DNA: TGCGCCAGCAGCTTGGCTGCGACAGGGCCTTCTTTAGCCAAAAACATTCAGTACTTC; CDR3 protein: CASSLAATGPSLAKNIQYF
clone size: many; J gene: TRBJ2-1; V gene: TRBV4-2; D gene: TRBD1; CDR3 DNA: TGTGCCAGCAGCCGCGCGCCCGAGGGGGCGTACAATGAGCAGTTCTTC; CDR3 protein: CASSRAPEGAYNEQFF
clone size: few; J gene: TRBJ2-7; V gene: TRBV3-1; D gene: TRBD1; CDR3 DNA: TGTGCCAGCAGCGATGGGGGACAGGGGGCCTACGAGCAGTACTTC; CDR3 protein: CASSDGGQGAYEQYF
clone size: few; J gene: TRBJ2-3; V gene: TRBV7-6; D gene: TRBD1; CDR3 DNA: TGTGCCAGCAGCCCCCGGACAGGGCGTCCCACAGATACGCAGTATTTT; CDR3 protein: CASSPRTGRPTDTQYF
clone size: .; J gene: TRBJ2-2; V gene: TRBV3-1; D gene: TRBD1; CDR3 DNA: TGTGCCACCCTCGGGACAGGGGGCACCGGGGAGCTGTTTTTT; CDR3 protein: CATLGTGGTGELFF
clone size: many; J gene: TRBJ1-6; V gene: TRBV2; D gene: .; CDR3 DNA: TGTGCCAGCAGTGGGGACGGAAATTCACCCCTCCACTTT; CDR3 protein: CASSGDGNSPLHF
clone size: .; J gene: TRBJ2-3; V gene: TRBV2; D gene: TRBD2; CDR3 DNA: TGTGCCAGCAGTATTCTAGCGGGGGGGCTCGGAGATACGCAGTATTTT; CDR3 protein: CASSILAGGLGDTQYF
clone size: .; J gene: TRBJ2-7; V gene: TRBV6-1; D gene: TRBD1; CDR3 DNA: TGTGCCAGCACCTCAGGGACAGGAATGTACGAGCAGTACTTC; CDR3 protein: CASTSGTGMYEQYF
clone size: many; J gene: TRBJ1-2; V gene: TRBV4-2; D gene: .; CDR3 DNA: TGTGCCAGCAGCCAAGGGAGAGACCCACCCTATGGCTACACCTTC; CDR3 protein: CASSQGRDPPYGYTF
clone size: .; J gene: TRBJ2-1; V gene: TRBV20-1; D gene: TRBD2; CDR3 DNA: TGCAGTGCTTATTGGACTAGCGCAAACAATGAGCAGTTCTTC; CDR3 protein: CSAYWTSANNEQFF
clone size: many; J gene: TRBJ2-7; V gene: TRBV12-3/TRBV12-4; D gene: .; CDR3 DNA: TGTGCCAGCAGTTTTTCCCCTGGGGTGAAGTACTTC; CDR3 protein: CASSFSPGVKYF
clone size: many; J gene: TRBJ1-6; V gene: TRBV7-2; D gene: .; CDR3 DNA: TGTGCCAGCAGCTTAGTATGGCAGTCTTCACCCCTCCACTTT; CDR3 protein: CASSLVWQSSPLHF
clone size: many; J gene: TRBJ2-7; V gene: TRBV20-1; D gene: .; CDR3 DNA: TGCAGTGCAAGATCCCTACCAGTTAGCTCCTACGAGCAGTACTTC; CDR3 protein: CSARSLPVSSYEQYF
clone size: .; J gene: TRBJ2-7; V gene: TRBV5-1; D gene: TRBD1; CDR3 DNA: TGCGCCAGCAGCTTGGAAGGGACAGGGTTTCGCCCCGAATTC; CDR3 protein: CASSLEGTGFRPEF
clone size: few; J gene: TRBJ2-1; V gene: TRBV5-5; D gene: .; CDR3 DNA: TGTGCCAGCAGCTTGTACTCCCCGGGGAACTACAATGAGCAGTTCTTC; CDR3 protein: CASSLYSPGNYNEQFF
clone size: few; J gene: TRBJ2-3; V gene: TRBV19; D gene: .; CDR3 DNA: TGTGCCAGTAGTCAGGTGTTGGGAGATACGCAGTATTTT; CDR3 protein: CASSQVLGDTQYF
clone size: few; J gene: TRBJ1-2; V gene: TRBV28; D gene: .; CDR3 DNA: TGTGCCAGCAGCTTCCCCAGGGGTTCTAACTATGGCTACACCTTC; CDR3 protein: CASSFPRGSNYGYTF
clone size: few; J gene: TRBJ1-1; V gene: TRBV6-2/TRBV6-3; D gene: TRBD1; CDR3 DNA: TGTGCCAGCAGTTACCAGGGGGCCGGCACTGAAGCTTTCTTT; CDR3 protein: CASSYQGAGTEAFF
clone size: many; J gene: TRBJ1-6; V gene: TRBV12-3/TRBV12-4; D gene: .; CDR3 DNA: TGTGCCAGCAGTTTTAGTGGCAGCGAGTATTCACCCCTCCACTTT; CDR3 protein: CASSFSGSEYSPLHF
clone size: many; J gene: TRBJ2-7; V gene: TRBV10-1; D gene: .; CDR3 DNA: TGCGCCAGCAGTGGGGATTTTAACTTC; CDR3 protein: CASSGDFNF
clone size: .; J gene: TRBJ2-5; V gene: TRBV5-6; D gene: .; CDR3 DNA: TGTGCCAGCAGCCCCGGGACCCAGAGGGAGACCCAGTACTTC; CDR3 protein: CASSPGTQRETQYF
clone size: .; J gene: TRBJ2-7; V gene: TRBV12-3/TRBV12-4; D gene: .; CDR3 DNA: TGTGCCAGCAGTCGGGCCGTGACTAGGGACTCCCTAGCGTCGTTC; CDR3 protein: CASSRAVTRDSLASF
clone size: many; J gene: TRBJ2-2; V gene: TRBV28; D gene: .; CDR3 DNA: TGTGCCAGCAGATGGGGACTCGGACAGCCGAACACCGGGGAGCTGTTTTTT; CDR3 protein: CASRWGLGQPNTGELFF
clone size: .; J gene: TRBJ2-2; V gene: TRBV9; D gene: TRBD2; CDR3 DNA: TGTGCCAGCAGCGTGACTAGCGGGGGCACAGGGGCCGGGGAGCTGTTTTTT; CDR3 protein: CASSVTSGGTGAGELFF
clone size: .; J gene: TRBJ1-1; V gene: TRBV29-1; D gene: .; CDR3 DNA: TGTCAGGGCTGGGGGGGGTCAGGCACTGAAGCTTTCTTT; CDR3 protein: CQGWGGSGTEAFF
clone size: .; J gene: TRBJ1-1; V gene: TRBV2; D gene: .; CDR3 DNA: TGTGCCAGCAGTGAATGGCGGCAGGGAGCTTTCTTT; CDR3 protein: CASSEWRQGAFF
clone size: many; J gene: TRBJ2-1; V gene: TRBV6-1; D gene: TRBD1; CDR3 DNA: TGTGCCAGCAGTGAAACAGGGGGCAACTACAATGAGCAGTTCTTC; CDR3 protein: CASSETGGNYNEQFF
clone size: few; J gene: TRBJ2-6; V gene: TRBV4-1; D gene: .; CDR3 DNA: TGCGCCAGCAGCCATCGGGGGGCCGGGTCTGGGGCCAACGTCCTGACTTTC; CDR3 protein: CASSHRGAGSGANVLTF
clone size: many; J gene: TRBJ2-3; V gene: TRBV11-2; D gene: TRBD1; CDR3 DNA: TGTGCCAGCAGCCCTCGGACAGGGAGAGGGCTAGATACGCAGTATTTT; CDR3 protein: CASSPRTGRGLDTQYF
clone size: many; J gene: TRBJ2-7; V gene: TRBV5-5; D gene: TRBD2; CDR3 DNA: TGTGCCAGCAGAGGCGGGACTAGCGGATCCTACGAGCAGTACTTC; CDR3 protein: CASRGGTSGSYEQYF
clone size: few; J gene: TRBJ1-6; V gene: TRBV20-1; D gene: .; CDR3 DNA: TGCAGTGCCGAACCCCCGGGCTCCTATAATTCACCCCTCCACTTT; CDR3 protein: CSAEPPGSYNSPLHF
clone size: .; J gene: TRBJ2-5; V gene: TRBV2; D gene: .; CDR3 DNA: TGTGCCAGCTTGGTGACACAAGAGACCCAGTACTTC; CDR3 protein: CASLVTQETQYF
clone size: .; J gene: TRBJ2-5; V gene: TRBV5-5; D gene: .; CDR3 DNA: TGTGCCAGCAGCAGACAGAGTCCCACCCAAGAGACCCAGTACTTC; CDR3 protein: CASSRQSPTQETQYF
clone size: .; J gene: TRBJ2-7; V gene: TRBV5-8; D gene: TRBD1; CDR3 DNA: TGTGCCAGCAGCTTTTATTACAGGGGGATAAACGAGCAGTACTTC; CDR3 protein: CASSFYYRGINEQYF
clone size: .; J gene: TRBJ2-7; V gene: TRBV28; D gene: .; CDR3 DNA: TGTGCCAGCAGTCCCTACTTAGGGCGGCTAATGGGCGACGAGCAGTACTTC; CDR3 protein: CASSPYLGRLMGDEQYF
clone size: many; J gene: TRBJ2-1; V gene: TRBV6-1; D gene: TRBD2; CDR3 DNA: TGTGCCAGCAGCCGGACTAGCGGGAGCCTATACAATGAGCAGTTCTTC; CDR3 protein: CASSRTSGSLYNEQFF
clone size: few; J gene: TRBJ2-2; V gene: TRBV5-1; D gene: .; CDR3 DNA: TGCGCCAGCAGCTTTGGCAGTGGCTCCGGGGAGCTGTTTTTT; CDR3 protein: CASSFGSGSGELFF
clone size: .; J gene: TRBJ2-1; V gene: TRBV3-1; D gene: TRBD2; CDR3 DNA: TGTGCCAGCAGCCAAGTGAGCCTAGCGGGGAACACTGAGCAGTTCTTC; CDR3 protein: CASSQVSLAGNTEQFF
clone size: few; J gene: TRBJ1-1; V gene: TRBV27; D gene: TRBD1; CDR3 DNA: TGTGCCAGCAGTTCTGGACAGGGGGCTTATACTGAAGCTTTCTTT; CDR3 protein: CASSSGQGAYTEAFF
clone size: .; J gene: TRBJ2-3; V gene: TRBV4-2; D gene: .; CDR3 DNA: TGTGCCAGCAGGGGGGAGGGGGCAGATACGCAGTATTTT; CDR3 protein: CASRGEGADTQYF
clone size: many; J gene: TRBJ1-1; V gene: TRBV12-3/TRBV12-4; D gene: .; CDR3 DNA: TGTGCCAGCAGTCCCGGCAGTAACACTGAAGCTTTCTTT; CDR3 protein: CASSPGSNTEAFF
clone size: .; J gene: TRBJ2-1; V gene: TRBV6-5; D gene: .; CDR3 DNA: TGTGCCAGCAGTTACTCGTTGGGGGGCCCTAGCTCCTACAATGAGCAGTTCTTC; CDR3 protein: CASSYSLGGPSSYNEQFF
clone size: few; J gene: TRBJ2-7; V gene: TRBV7-2; D gene: TRBD1; CDR3 DNA: TGTGCCAGCAGCCCAGCGGGGACAGGGGTTTGGGAGCAGTACTTC; CDR3 protein: CASSPAGTGVWEQYF
clone size: few; J gene: TRBJ1-1; V gene: TRBV18; D gene: .; CDR3 DNA: TGTGCCAGCTCACTTTGGACCGGGGAGGGTGAAGCTTTCTTT; CDR3 protein: CASSLWTGEGEAFF
clone size: .; J gene: TRBJ2-5; V gene: TRBV10-3; D gene: .; CDR3 DNA: TGTGCCATCAGTGAGTCCATTGGCAGGGACGTTTGGGAGACCCAGTACTTC; CDR3 protein: CAISESIGRDVWETQYF
clone size: many; J gene: TRBJ2-5; V gene: TRBV12-3/TRBV12-4; D gene: .; CDR3 DNA: TGTGCCAGCAGTTTAGGGGTCGGGGTCCAAGAGACCCAGTACTTC; CDR3 protein: CASSLGVGVQETQYF
clone size: few; J gene: TRBJ2-3; V gene: TRBV11-3; D gene: TRBD1; CDR3 DNA: TGTGCCAGCAGCTTAAGGCGGACAGGGGCAGATACGCAGTATTTT; CDR3 protein: CASSLRRTGADTQYF
clone size: .; J gene: TRBJ2-1; V gene: TRBV5-6; D gene: TRBD1; CDR3 DNA: TGTGCCAGCAGCTTGTTGGGACAGTCCTTGAATGAGCAGTTCTTC; CDR3 protein: CASSLLGQSLNEQFF
clone size: few; J gene: TRBJ2-5; V gene: TRBV4-1; D gene: TRBD2; CDR3 DNA: TGCGCCAGCAGCCAAGACCCTAGCGGGGGGGCGAGGGAGACCCAGTACTTC; CDR3 protein: CASSQDPSGGARETQYF
clone size: many; J gene: TRBJ2-1; V gene: TRBV12-3/TRBV12-4; D gene: .; CDR3 DNA: TGTGCCAGCAGTTTCCGAGATTACTACAATGAGCAGTTCTTC; CDR3 protein: CASSFRDYYNEQFF